The 18 T cell receptor beta chains below all came from one sample that was sequenced in a study of cytomegalovirus exposure and HLA in healthy donors. The primer mix had 60 Vbeta and 13 Jbeta primers. TCRdb's copy holds only in-frame clones and misses some; the assay was immunoSEQ multiplex PCR. Of 45,000 to 65,000 clones detected, approximately 80% appear once; the ten largest clones hold about 3.6%. The source material was PBMCs. The source is a woman aged 40 to 49 in good health and CMV-seropositive.

In regard to this clone: Other DNA sequences in this sample translate to the same CDR3. The chain joins TRBV2 to TRBJ2-1; the match to TRBD2 covers 16 bases. The CDR3 sequence is 16 residues long. Looked up from germline, CDR1 is SNHLY and CDR2 is FYNNEI. V was clipped by 5 bases and J by 10 bases; unmatched bases: 8. This CDR3 reads CASSLGTSGGVHEQFF. The CDR3, as DNA: TGTGCCAGCAGTCTCGGGACTAGCGGGGGGGTACACGAGCAGTTCTTC.

V usage is TRBV5-8 and J usage is TRBJ1-2; weak D call: TRBD1 (6 bases). V was pared by 4 bases and J by 1 base, with 14 bases between. Germline V gives CDR1 SGHTS, CDR2 YDEGEE. The CDR3 spans 15 residues. In DNA form, the CDR3 reads TGTGCCAGCAGCCCGGACAGCCCTAATAACTATGGCTACACCTTC. It translates to CASSPDSPNNYGYTF.

The V gene is TRBV29-1, the J gene TRBJ2-6; 10 bases agree with TRBD1. Germline assignment: CDR1 SQVTM and CDR2 ANQGSEA. V lost 6 bases to trimming and J lost 1 base; unmatched junction nucleotides: 3. This CDR3 has 15 amino acids. In DNA, the CDR3 is TGCAGCGTCGGGACAGGGGAATCTGGGGCCAACGTCCTGACTTTC. It translates to CSVGTGESGANVLTF.

The V and J genes are TRBV30 and TRBJ2-7; 9 bases map to TRBD1. V lost 3 bases, J lost 4 bases, and 13 bases stayed unmatched. Germline lookup yields CDR1 GTSNPN and CDR2 SVGIG (reference sequence). This CDR3 comprises 16 residues. The CDR3 here is CAWRMDRTGVEYEQYF. DNA of the CDR3: TGTGCCTGGAGAATGGACCGGACAGGGGTAGAGTACGAGCAGTACTTC.

This clone was counted only a few times. V and J are TRBV5-1 and TRBJ2-2; no reliable D call. Germline V gives CDR1 SGHRS, CDR2 YFSETQ. V was cut by 4 bases and J by 3 bases, with 13 bases left in between. The CDR3 sequence is 15 residues long. The CDR3 region is CASSPSGTYTGELFF. The CDR3 DNA reads as TGCGCCAGCAGCCCTTCAGGTACCTACACCGGGGAGCTGTTTTTT.

The chain is built from TRBV5-4 and TRBJ1-4; D not resolved. Germline V gene sequence: CDR1 SGHNT, CDR2 YYREEE (reference sequence). The CDR3 loop spans 13 amino acids. The ends were cut back, 4 bases at V and 8 bases at J, with 12 bases in the middle. The CDR3 loop is CASSQWSEEKLFF. The CDR3 nucleotides read TGTGCCAGCAGCCAGTGGTCGGAGGAAAAACTGTTTTTT.

This chain connects TRBV2 to TRBJ1-6; 7 bases agree with TRBD1. V lost 3 bases and J lost 10; bases outside the gene matches: 6. Germline V CDR1 and CDR2: SNHLY, FYNNEI. The CDR3 totals 14 residues. CDR3 DNA sequence: TGTGCCAGCAGTGAGGGACAGTTAACCTCACCCCTCCACTTT. It translates to CASSEGQLTSPLHF.

The J gene is TRBJ1-1, the V gene TRBV2; D may be TRBD1 (5 bases). Germline V CDR1 and CDR2: SNHLY, FYNNEI. There are 14 residues in the CDR3. V dropped 4 bases and J dropped 6 bases, with 15 bases sitting between them. Here the CDR3 DNA reads TGTGCCAGCAGTGGGGGACTTTTCCCCCCTGAAGCTTTCTTT. It translates to CASSGGLFPPEAFF. The full variable domain, with the rest looked up from reference TRBV2 and TRBJ1-1, is EPEVTQTPSHQVTQMGQEVILRCVPISNHLYFYWYRQILGQKVEFLVSFYNNEISEKSEIFDDQFSVERPDGSNFTLKIRSTKLEDSAMYFCASSGGLFPPEAFFGQGTRLTVV.

This clone showed up just once. CDR3 region: CASSPGHFSNEKLFF. As DNA, the CDR3 is TGTGCCAGCAGCCCGGGACATTTCTCCAATGAAAAACTGTTTTTT. The genes are TRBV9 and TRBJ1-4, with a weak D call TRBD1 (6 bases). CDR1 and CDR2 from the germline V gene are SGDLS and YYNGEE. Trimming stripped 4 bases from V and 5 bases from J, with 15 bases between. The CDR3 is 15 amino acids.

The chain couples TRBV7-9 to TRBJ2-1; the match to TRBD2 covers 8 bases. This CDR3 contains 14 residues. Germline-derived CDR1 and CDR2 are SEHNR and FQNEAQ (reference sequence). With 7 bases clipped from V and 2 bases from J, the junction kept 4 bases outside the gene matches. CDR3 coding DNA: TGTGCCAGCACCCCCGGGGGGGCCTACAATGAGCAGTTCTTC. This sequence encodes CASTPGGAYNEQFF.

A few counts support this clone. This chain uses TRBV4-3 with TRBJ1-1; the D gene is possibly TRBD1 (6 bases). Trimming pared 2 bases from V and 7 bases from J, leaving 14 bases between. The CDR3 consists of 14 residues. From germline, CDR1 is LGHNA and CDR2 YSLEER. Written as DNA, the CDR3 is TGCGCCAGCAGCCAAAGACCCGGACAGCTTGAAGCTTTCTTT. Amino acid sequence: CASSQRPGQLEAFF.

This clone showed up just a few times. The chain has TRBV5-1 and TRBJ1-4; TRBD1 is a possible D gene (6 bases). Trimming removed 0 bases from V and 8 bases from J, with 11 bases in between. The CDR3 loop spans 14 amino acids. From germline, CDR1 is SGHRS and CDR2 YFSETQ. For the CDR3, the DNA is TGCGCCAGCAGCTTGGTAGGGGGAGAAGAAAAACTGTTTTTT. This gives the protein CASSLVGGEEKLFF.

The chain is built from TRBV18 and TRBJ2-7, with TRBD1 matching over 7 bases. The CDR3 is 14 residues long. Germline V gene data show CDR1 as KGHSH and CDR2 as LQKENI. Losses at the gene ends were 6 bases for V and 4 bases for J; bases not matched to a gene: 9. The CDR3: CASSKGAGGYEQYF. The DNA of the CDR3 is TGTGCCAGCTCTAAGGGGGCAGGGGGTTACGAGCAGTACTTC.

In the case of this clone: Because it lacks the conserved phenylalanine or tryptophan at the end, this CDR3 is likely a read error. The DNA is omitted, as the CDR3 cannot be located on it reliably, and the CDR3 follows TCRdb's listing. This rearrangement joins TRBV5-1 to TRBJ1-2; the D call in the table, TRBD1, was not verified against the DNA. Germline V CDR1 and CDR2: SGHRS, YFSETQ. The CDR3 totals 13 residues, both ends included. The CDR3 sequence: CASSATTGTALMI.

The chain recombines TRBV5-1 with TRBJ2-2, with 10 positions matching TRBD2. CDR3 length equals 16 residues. Trimming took 4 bases from V and 2 from J; bases not matched to a gene: 5. CDR1 and CDR2 (germline): SGHRS, YFSETQ. CDR3 residues: CASSVPSGGNTGELFF. In nucleotides, the CDR3 is TGCGCCAGCAGCGTTCCTAGCGGGGGTAACACCGGGGAGCTGTTTTTT.

This chain uses TRBV10-2 with TRBJ1-5, with D possibly being TRBD1 (5 bases). Trimming left V 0 bases short and J 5 bases short, with 11 bases between. The CDR3 sequence is 15 residues long. CDR1 is WSHSY and CDR2 is SAAADI in the germline V gene. The CDR3 DNA follows: TGCGCCAGCAGTGAGTCGGGCGGAGGGGATCAGCCCCAGCATTTT. Amino acid sequence: CASSESGGGDQPQHF.

This clone came up a few times. CDR3 loop: CATSLDRGALGEKLFF. CDR3 nucleotide sequence: TGTGCCACCAGCCTCGACAGGGGGGCTTTAGGGGAAAAACTGTTTTTT. V gene TRBV15 combines with J gene TRBJ1-4; 9 bases line up with TRBD1. Germline loops: CDR1 LNHNV, CDR2 YYDKDF (reference sequence). After removal of 5 bases from V and 8 bases from J, the junction contained 12 bases not matched to a gene. This CDR3 region has 16 residues.

As regards this clone: Other DNA variants within this sample encode the same CDR3. The rearrangement uses TRBV2 and TRBJ2-3; D is perhaps TRBD2 (5 bases). The germline V gene has CDR1 SNHLY and CDR2 FYNNEI. The V end lost 8 bases, the J end lost 5 bases, and 14 bases lay between the germline ends. This CDR3 region has 13 residues. The CDR3 DNA is TGTGCCAGCTGTTTCGGGGTGCAAGATACGCAGTATTTT. It specifies CASCFGVQDTQYF.